Listed here is a single TCR beta chain. The antigen is unknown. The sample originates from a study of OX40 agonist ivuxolimab in advanced cancers. Sequencing was performed with immunoSEQ multiplex PCR; in TCRdb, only in-frame clones are kept and a portion is missing. The table shows some 55,000 clones, with roughly 84% occurring only once. Study findings and constraints: On average, CD8+ T cells showed a greater number of expanded clones than CD4+.

The investigators sampled blood at baseline, at cycle 4 day 1, and at cycle 7 day 1. Looked up from germline, CDR1 is LGHNA and CDR2 is YNFKEQ. There are 16 residues in the CDR3. J lost 8 bases, V lost 4 bases, and 12 bases had no gene match. The chain joins TRBV4-2 to TRBJ2-1, with 9 bases matching TRBD1. The sequences come from CD4+ or CD8+ T cells sorted from blood, collected in a trial of the OX40 agonist ivuxolimab. This receptor was identified in an adult with an advanced solid tumor such as melanoma, head and neck, liver or kidney cancer. The CDR3 DNA sequence: TGTGCCAGCAGCCCCAGACAGGGGGGGAGAGGGGATGAGCAGTTCTTC. Translating it yields CASSPRQGGRGDEQFF.